The 32 T cell receptor beta chains below come from one sample, sequenced in a study of blood T cell repertoires in COVID-19. This table comes from immunoSEQ multiplex PCR, and its TCRdb copy is limited to in-frame clones, with some not included. Of 200,000 to 300,000 clones detected, about 82% appear once; the ten largest clones hold around 9.8%. Sequencing was performed on PBMCs or T cells enriched from blood (not recorded which). These receptor sequences come from a woman in her 50s with acute COVID-19.

This chain joins TRBV5-1 and TRBJ2-1, with D perhaps matching TRBD2 (7 bases). Germline assignment: CDR1 SGHRS and CDR2 YFSETQ. V lost 6 bases and J 0 bases, leaving 10 bases between the germline ends. The CDR3 has 14 residues. The CDR3 is CASKGGSSYNEQFF. The CDR3 DNA is TGCGCCAGCAAGGGGGGGAGCTCCTACAATGAGCAGTTCTTC.

The chain has TRBV9 and TRBJ2-7; D unclear. The germline gives CDR1 SGDLS, CDR2 YYNGEE. The CDR3 length is 14 residues. Trimming stripped 3 bases from V and 3 bases from J, with 13 bases between. The CDR3 spells CASSALPGIYEQYF. The CDR3, as DNA: TGTGCCAGCAGCGCACTCCCGGGTATCTACGAGCAGTACTTC.

The chain recombines TRBV2 with TRBJ1-5, with TRBD1 identical over 8 bases. Germline CDR1 is SNHLY and CDR2 is FYNNEI. This CDR3 spans 15 amino acids. J was trimmed by 2 bases and V by 6 bases; bases with no gene match: 6. The DNA for the CDR3 is TGTGCCAGCAGGCCTGGACAGGGTGGCAATCAGCCCCAGCATTTT. Its translation is CASRPGQGGNQPQHF.

This clone was detected once. The chain recombines TRBV7-2 with TRBJ1-2, with D hard to call. The V gene lost 3 bases and the J gene lost 4 bases, with 6 bases spanning the gap. From germline, CDR1 is SGHTA and CDR2 FQGNSA. This CDR3 is built from 12 residues. DNA of the CDR3: TGTGCCAGCAGCTTCAGTGTCTATGGCTACACCTTC. This sequence encodes CASSFSVYGYTF.

This rearrangement joins TRBV27 to TRBJ1-1; weak D call: TRBD1 (5 bases). Germline V CDR1 and CDR2: MNHEY, SMNVEV (reference sequence). The CDR3 is 15 residues long. The V and J ends lost 0 bases and 6 bases respectively, with 14 bases between them. The CDR3 region is CASSLSRQGGAEAFF. The CDR3 bases are TGTGCCAGCAGTTTATCGCGGCAGGGCGGAGCTGAAGCTTTCTTT.

The J gene is TRBJ1-2, the V gene TRBV5-8; no firm D call. Germline-derived CDR1 and CDR2 are SGHTS and YDEGEE. The CDR3 covers 16 residues. Trimming took off 2 bases at V and 0 bases at J, with 14 bases between the two ends. The CDR3 loop is CASSLLTAATNYGYTF. CDR3 nucleotide sequence: TGTGCCAGCAGCTTATTAACAGCGGCTACTAACTATGGCTACACCTTC.

V gene TRBV7-3 combines with J gene TRBJ1-1, with D possibly being TRBD1 (5 bases). The germline CDR1 and CDR2 sequences are SGHTA and FQGTGA. The V end lost 4 bases, the J end lost 3 bases, and 12 bases lay between the germline ends. The CDR3 loop spans 14 amino acids. CDR3 sequence reads: CASSSLGGDTEAFF. The CDR3 nucleotides are TGTGCCAGCAGCTCCCTGGGGGGGGACACTGAAGCTTTCTTT.

V is TRBV5-4 and J is TRBJ2-5, with a possible D match to TRBD2 (6 bases). There are 15 residues in the CDR3. CDR1 and CDR2 from the germline V gene are SGHNT and YYREEE (reference sequence). The germline V and J ends were trimmed by 4 bases and 4 bases, with 17 bases remaining between them. This chain's CDR3 is CASSTGGAQVETQYF. CDR3 bases: TGTGCCAGCAGCACCGGGGGAGCTCAAGTAGAGACCCAGTACTTC.

J is TRBJ1-1 and V is TRBV18, with D possibly being TRBD1 (5 bases). V was clipped by 1 base and J by 5 bases, with 14 bases between them. Germline CDR1 KGHSH, CDR2 LQKENI. This CDR3 spans 15 amino acids. CDR3 sequence: CASSPLGRAGTEAFF. The CDR3 coding sequence is TGTGCCAGCTCACCACTTGGCAGGGCGGGGACTGAAGCTTTCTTT. The whole variable domain, filled in from reference TRBV18 and TRBJ1-1, reads NAGVMQNPRHLVRRRGQEARLRCSPMKGHSHVYWYRQLPEEGLKFMVYLQKENIIDESGMPKERFSAEFPKEGPSILRIQQVVRGDSAAYFCASSPLGRAGTEAFFGQGTRLTVV.

As regards this clone: In the same sample, other DNA sequences code for this CDR3. This chain connects TRBV11-2 to TRBJ1-1, with 8 bases fitting TRBD1. Germline lookup yields CDR1 SGHAT and CDR2 FQNNGV. The ends lost 5 bases at V and 2 bases at J; junction bases unmatched: 4. CDR3 length equals 14 residues. CDR3 residues: CASSGQGGNTEAFF. The CDR3 nucleotides are TGTGCCAGCAGCGGACAGGGTGGAAACACTGAAGCTTTCTTT.

V usage is TRBV30 and J usage is TRBJ2-2, with D possibly TRBD1 on 5 matching bases. CDR1 is GTSNPN, CDR2 SVGIG, per germline (reference sequence). Trimming shortened V by 2 bases and J by 6 bases, and 10 bases separated the two germline ends. The CDR3 covers 13 residues. CDR3 nucleotides: TGTGCCTGGAGTCGGTGGGGCTCCGGGGAGCTGTTTTTT. It codes for CAWSRWGSGELFF.

J is TRBJ2-7 and V is TRBV5-1, with D perhaps TRBD1 (6 bases). Trimming pared 0 bases from V and 6 bases from J, leaving 16 bases between. From germline, CDR1 is SGHRS and CDR2 YFSETQ. This CDR3 has 15 amino acids. As DNA, the CDR3 is TGCGCCAGCAGCTTGGTTTGGGGGCGCGACGGCGAGCAGTACTTC. The encoded protein is CASSLVWGRDGEQYF.

Only a few counts were recorded for this clone. This sequence joins TRBV6-5 and TRBJ2-1, with D maybe TRBD1 (5 bases). The length of the CDR3 is 13 residues. Germline V gene lookup returns CDR1 MNHEY and CDR2 SVGAGI. The V and J ends lost 4 bases and 8 bases respectively, with 12 bases between them. This chain's CDR3 is CASSSQGKDEQFF. The CDR3 nucleotides read TGTGCCAGCAGTTCTCAGGGTAAAGATGAGCAGTTCTTC.

This sequence joins TRBV25-1 and TRBJ1-2, with 11 bases fitting TRBD1. Unmatched junction bases numbered 7, after V lost 3 bases and J lost 7 bases. Germline V gives CDR1 MGHDK, CDR2 SYGVNS. This CDR3 contains 15 residues. This chain's CDR3 is CASSDWGQGVFGYTF. CDR3 sequence (DNA): TGTGCCAGCAGTGATTGGGGACAGGGGGTTTTTGGCTACACCTTC.

This chain connects TRBV3-1 (or the pseudogene TRBV3-2) to TRBJ2-3, with 8 bases aligning to TRBD2. Looked up from germline, CDR1 is LGHDT and CDR2 is YNNKEL (reference sequence). V lost 4 bases to trimming and J lost 3 bases; unmatched junction nucleotides: 12. The CDR3 totals 17 residues. Written as DNA, the CDR3 is TGTGCCAGCAGCCTACCAAGGAATGCGGGAGGAACAGATACGCAGTATTTT. Its translation: CASSLPRNAGGTDTQYF.

The chain combines TRBV30 with TRBJ1-3, with D maybe TRBD1 (6 bases). Germline V lookup: CDR1 GTSNPN, CDR2 SVGIG (reference sequence). Trimming took off 0 bases at V and 5 bases at J, with 11 bases between the two ends. This CDR3 contains 14 residues. In DNA form, the CDR3 reads TGTGCCTGGAGTGTACGGGGGGACAGAAACACCATATATTTT. It codes for CAWSVRGDRNTIYF.

The rearrangement links TRBV15 to TRBJ1-1; D is ambiguous. In germline, CDR1 is LNHNV, CDR2 YYDKDF (reference sequence). V lost 0 bases and J lost 6, with 17 bases in between. CDR3 size: 16 residues. CDR3 loop: CATSRDRGPGIAEAFF. The CDR3 DNA reads as TGTGCCACCAGCAGAGATAGAGGCCCCGGGATCGCTGAAGCTTTCTTT.

This clone was seen only once. Other DNA sequences of this sample code for an identical CDR3. The J gene is TRBJ2-5, the V gene TRBV5-1; TRBD2 might be the D (6 bases). With 4 bases removed from V and 5 bases from J, the gap between germline ends came to 15 bases. The CDR3 consists of 14 residues. From germline, CDR1 is SGHRS and CDR2 YFSETQ. Here the CDR3 DNA reads TGCGCCAGCAGCCCAAGTGGCGGGGTGGAGACCCAGTACTTC. Protein product: CASSPSGGVETQYF.

This clone has a single count. The chain uses TRBV5-1 and TRBJ1-5, with D possibly matching TRBD1 (5 bases). This CDR3 region has 15 residues. Deletions cut 0 bases from V and 8 bases from J, with 15 bases between. Germline V CDR1 and CDR2: SGHRS, YFSETQ. CDR3 bases: TGCGCCAGCAGCTTGGGCAGGGCAAGCGGGGAGCCCCAGCATTTT. This sequence encodes CASSLGRASGEPQHF. Full variable domain (rest looked up from reference TRBV5-1 and TRBJ1-5): KAGVTQTPRYLIKTRGQQVTLSCSPISGHRSVSWYQQTPGQGLQFLFEYFSETQRNKGNFPGRFSGRQFSNSRSEMNVSTLELGDSALYLCASSLGRASGEPQHFGDGTRLSIL.

J is TRBJ1-1 and V is TRBV3-1 (or the pseudogene TRBV3-2); 8 nucleotides agree with TRBD1. CDR1 is LGHDT, CDR2 YNNKEL, per germline (reference sequence). The CDR3 is made up of 15 amino acids. The ends lost 6 bases at V and 1 base at J; junction bases unmatched: 7. In nucleotides, the CDR3 is TGTGCCAGCAGTTCTACCGGGACAGGGAACACTGAAGCTTTCTTT. Translation: CASSSTGTGNTEAFF.

The gene calls are TRBV7-9 and TRBJ2-7; TRBD1 might be the D (5 bases). The CDR3 is 13 residues long. Trimming pared 5 bases from V and 7 bases from J, leaving 15 bases between. The germline CDR1 and CDR2 sequences are SEHNR and FQNEAQ (reference sequence). DNA of the CDR3: TGTGCCAGCAGCCCAAACCAGGGTTATGAGCAGTACTTC. Its translation is CASSPNQGYEQYF.

This sequence joins TRBV3-1 (or the pseudogene TRBV3-2) and TRBJ2-5, with D perhaps matching TRBD2 (6 bases). Germline V gene sequence: CDR1 LGHDT, CDR2 YNNKEL (reference sequence). The CDR3 sequence is 15 residues long. Trimming took 0 bases from V and 0 from J, leaving 8 bases between them. The chain's CDR3 is CASSQEGGNQETQYF. Written as DNA, the CDR3 is TGTGCCAGCAGCCAAGAGGGCGGGAACCAAGAGACCCAGTACTTC.

The chain is built from TRBV6-6 and TRBJ1-5; the match to TRBD1 covers 9 bases. From germline, CDR1 is MNHNY and CDR2 SVGAGI (reference sequence). V trimming: 5 bases; J trimming: 0 bases; junction bases outside the gene matches: 5. This CDR3 region has 16 residues. CDR3 nucleotide sequence: TGTGCCAGCAGTCGACGACAGGGGGTTAGCAATCAGCCCCAGCATTTT. This gives the protein CASSRRQGVSNQPQHF.

V and J are TRBV30 and TRBJ1-3; D not certain. In germline, CDR1 is GTSNPN, CDR2 SVGIG (reference sequence). Deletions cut 0 bases from V and 3 bases from J, with 12 bases between. CDR3 length equals 15 residues. CDR3 protein: CAWSVPPGYGNTIYF. Here the CDR3 DNA reads TGTGCCTGGAGTGTACCCCCGGGTTATGGAAACACCATATATTTT.

The chain links TRBV7-2 to TRBJ1-1, with 9 nucleotides matching TRBD1. V gave up 6 bases and J gave up 7 bases; unmatched junction bases: 6. CDR1 SGHTA and CDR2 FQGNSA come from the germline V gene. CDR3 length: 13 residues. This chain's CDR3 is CASSGQGLGEAFF. The DNA of the CDR3 is TGTGCCAGCAGTGGACAGGGGTTAGGTGAAGCTTTCTTT.

The rearrangement joins TRBV19 to TRBJ2-7, with 8 bases identical to TRBD1. The CDR3 has 14 residues. Unmatched junction bases numbered 10, after V lost 7 bases and J lost 5 bases. Germline CDR1 LNHDA, CDR2 SQIVND (reference sequence). Here the CDR3 DNA reads TGTGCCAGTACCCCCGGGACAGGCGCCCACGAGCAGTACTTC. Its translation is CASTPGTGAHEQYF. Full variable domain (remainder filled in from reference TRBV19 and TRBJ2-7): DGGITQSPKYLFRKEGQNVTLSCEQNLNHDAMYWYRQDPGQGLRLIYYSQIVNDFQKGDIAEGYSVSREKKESFPLTVTSAQKNPTAFYLCASTPGTGAHEQYFGPGTRLTVT.

As concerns this clone: Other DNA sequences within the sample encode an identical CDR3. The CDR3 spells CASSIGLTDTQYF. The CDR3 region has the DNA TGTGCCAGTAGTATTGGACTCACAGATACGCAGTATTTT. V is TRBV19 and J is TRBJ2-3; D may be TRBD2 (5 bases). In germline, CDR1 is LNHDA, CDR2 SQIVND (reference sequence). The ends were cut back, 3 bases at V and 2 bases at J, with 6 bases in the middle. The CDR3 length is 13 residues.

This sequence joins TRBV12-3 or TRBV12-4 and TRBJ2-7, with a tentative D call TRBD2 (6 bases). The V and J ends lost 6 bases and 3 bases respectively, with 12 bases between them. There are 13 residues in the CDR3. CDR3 amino acids: CASSARRGYEQYF. As DNA, the CDR3 is TGTGCCAGCAGCGCCAGGAGGGGCTACGAGCAGTACTTC.

The chain has TRBV6-1 and TRBJ2-1; maybe TRBD2 (5 bases). Per the germline V gene, CDR1 is MNHNS and CDR2 is SASEGT. The CDR3 runs to 15 residues. The V end lost 2 bases, the J end lost 0 bases, and 8 bases lay between the germline ends. CDR3 sequence (DNA): TGTGCCAGCAGTGAATGGGAGAGCTCCTACAATGAGCAGTTCTTC. Residues: CASSEWESSYNEQFF.

This clone has only a few counts. The chain employs TRBV7-2 and TRBJ2-3; the match to TRBD2 covers 9 bases. CDR3 size: 17 residues. Trimming cost V 3 bases and J 2 bases; bases outside gene matches: 9. CDR1 is SGHTA, CDR2 FQGNSA, per germline. The CDR3 loop is CASSLTLAGPYTDTQYF. The CDR3 DNA reads as TGTGCCAGCAGCTTGACCCTAGCGGGGCCCTACACAGATACGCAGTATTTT. Full variable domain (rest looked up from reference TRBV7-2 and TRBJ2-3): GAGVSQSPSNKVTEKGKDVELRCDPISGHTALYWYRQSLGQGLEFLIYFQGNSAPDKSGLPSDRFSAERTGGSVSTLTIQRTQQEDSAVYLCASSLTLAGPYTDTQYFGPGTRLTVL.

This rearrangement joins TRBV29-1 to TRBJ1-5; the match to TRBD1 covers 8 bases. The CDR3 contains 14 residues. Germline-derived CDR1 and CDR2 are SQVTM and ANQGSEA. After removal of 4 bases from V and 6 bases from J, the junction contained 8 bases not matched to a gene. DNA for the CDR3: TGCAGCGTTGTTCAGGGGGCTGCGGGTCAGCCCCAGCATTTT. Residues: CSVVQGAAGQPQHF.

The V call is TRBV7-9, the J call TRBJ1-6; 7 nucleotides align to TRBD1. V was pared by 5 bases and J by 9 bases, with 4 bases of the junction left unmatched. In germline, CDR1 is SEHNR, CDR2 FQNEAQ (reference sequence). CDR3 length: 13 residues. The CDR3 DNA reads as TGTGCCAGCAGCGTCCGGGACAGTTCACCCCTCCACTTT. It codes for CASSVRDSSPLHF.